These 6 T cell receptor beta chains share one sample of origin, sequenced in a study of spatial heterogeneity in lung cancer. Indicated time point: sample taken at primary tumor resection. Study-level results: Tracking of tumor mutation counts was seen in expanded intratumoral alpha and beta TCR counts.

TCRdb fed the 5' RACE reads into MiXCR, producing one record per CDR3 protein. The sample has about 2,200 distinct CDR3 sequences, roughly 35% seen once. Antigen specificity for these receptors is unknown. Sequenced material: lung tumor tissue, taken at surgery. These receptors came from a male donor with early-stage non-small cell lung cancer.

This clonotype is classed as medium-sized. The library was built for alpha chains, so this beta chain is an off-target read and its size means little. The chain recombines TRBV28 with TRBJ2-7; TRBD2 matches 7 bases. The CDR3 has 15 amino acids. CDR1 is MDHEN and CDR2 is SYDVKM in the germline V gene. Germline trimming cut 3 bases from V and 4 bases from J; bases unmatched to any gene: 9. The CDR3 sequence: CASSFGGSRWYEQYF. CDR3 sequence (DNA): TGTGCCAGCAGTTTTGGCGGGAGCAGATGGTACGAGCAGTACTTC.

By share, this clonotype ranks as medium-sized. A library prepared for alpha chains yielded this beta chain as an off-target read; its size is of little meaning. This chain uses TRBV28 with TRBJ2-5; 11 bases match TRBD1. Per the germline V gene, CDR1 is MDHEN and CDR2 is SYDVKM. V dropped 8 bases and J dropped 5; count of bases not matched to a gene: 4. This CDR3 has 13 residues. DNA of the CDR3: TGTGCCAGCCGGACAGGGGGCACTGAGACCCAGTACTTC. Protein product: CASRTGGTETQYF.

Within the sample, this clonotype is medium-sized. Because the library targeted alpha chains, this beta chain is an off-target read whose size means little. The CDR3 region is CASSSRDKNYGYTF. The CDR3 coding sequence is TGTGCCAGCAGCAGCCGGGACAAGAACTATGGCTACACCTTC. The chain links TRBV7-2 to TRBJ1-2; possible D gene TRBD1, 6 bases. V was trimmed by 5 bases and J by 2 bases, leaving 12 bases between them. The CDR3 is made up of 14 amino acids. In germline, CDR1 is SGHTA, CDR2 FQGNSA.

About this clonotype: Little can be read into the size of this beta chain, an off-target read in a library designed for alpha chains. The gene calls are TRBV2 and TRBJ1-5; the D gene is possibly TRBD1 (6 bases). The germline CDR1 and CDR2 sequences are SNHLY and FYNNEI. The CDR3 extends over 16 amino acids. V was clipped by 7 bases and J by 0 bases, with 16 bases between them. CDR3 coding DNA: TGTGCCAGCAAAGGACAGCCCAAGTATAGCAATCAGCCCCAGCATTTT. Translation gives CASKGQPKYSNQPQHF.

In its sample, this clonotype is medium-sized. This beta chain is off target for a library built for alpha chains, so its abundance means little. The CDR3 nucleotides read TGTGCCAGCACCCTCGACAGGGGCACTGAAGCTTTCTTT. Translated: CASTLDRGTEAFF. This chain connects TRBV11-2 to TRBJ1-1, with 8 positions matching TRBD1. The length of the CDR3 is 13 residues. V lost 7 bases to trimming and J lost 4 bases; unmatched junction nucleotides: 5. CDR1 and CDR2 from the germline V gene are SGHAT and FQNNGV.

In the case of this clonotype: Found in a library prepared for alpha chains, this beta chain is an off-target read, and its abundance has little meaning. The chain employs TRBV14 and TRBJ2-1; 8 bases fit TRBD1. The length of the CDR3 is 17 residues. V shed 1 base and J 4 bases; nucleotides not matched to a gene: 9. Germline assignment: CDR1 SGHDN and CDR2 FVKESK. CDR3 nucleotides: TGTGCCAGCAGCCAAGGGTGGCAGGACAGGGAATACAATGAGCAGTTCTTC. It is translated as CASSQGWQDREYNEQFF.